This T cell receptor (beta chain) was profiled in a study of T cell repertoires in cytomegalovirus infection. Turning to the study itself: Public TCR beta signatures marked donors with CMV infection and the matching HLA. Study-wide points: Identification of carriers of CMV plus the relevant HLA was performed using cumulative public TCR beta family frequency. The response measured ex vivo was dominated by TCR beta clonotypes (HLA-C-restricted and CMV-specific).

The ends lost 4 bases at V and 5 bases at J; junction bases unmatched: 6. This CDR3 spans 15 amino acids. Germline V gene data show CDR1 as SGHAT and CDR2 as FQNNGV. TCRdb re-called the reads through MiXCR, storing one row per CDR3 protein. The table records about 300,000 distinct CDR3 sequences, approximately 8.9% of them present only once. Concerning this clonotype: What it recognizes is unknown.

The sample comprised PBMCs. V is TRBV11-2 and J is TRBJ2-2; 8 bases align to TRBD2. The receptor was isolated from a human donor in good health (CMV status not recorded). Some clones in this sample may be carry-over from other donors' samples. The CDR3 spells CASSSIAGRTGELFF. The CDR3 DNA reads TGTGCCAGCAGCTCGATAGCGGGGCGGACCGGGGAGCTGTTTTTT. Together with reference TRBV11-2 and TRBJ2-2, the CDR3 gives the full variable domain: EAGVAQSPRYKIIEKRQSVAFWCNPISGHATLYWYQQILGQGPKLLIQFQNNGVVDDSQLPKDRFSAERLKGVDSTLKIQPAKLEDSAVYLCASSSIAGRTGELFFGEGSRLTVL.